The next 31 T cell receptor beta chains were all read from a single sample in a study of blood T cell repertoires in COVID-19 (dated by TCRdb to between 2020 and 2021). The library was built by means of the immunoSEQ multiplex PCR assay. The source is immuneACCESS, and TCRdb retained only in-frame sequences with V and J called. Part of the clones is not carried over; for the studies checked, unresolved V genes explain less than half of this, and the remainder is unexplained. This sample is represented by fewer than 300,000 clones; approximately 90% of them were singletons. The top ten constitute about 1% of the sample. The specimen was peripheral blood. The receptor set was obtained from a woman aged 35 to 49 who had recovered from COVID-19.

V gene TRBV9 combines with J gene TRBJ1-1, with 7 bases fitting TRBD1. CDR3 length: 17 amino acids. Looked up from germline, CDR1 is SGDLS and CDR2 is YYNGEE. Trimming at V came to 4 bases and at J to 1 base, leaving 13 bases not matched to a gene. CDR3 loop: CASSPHRGHHPNTEAFF. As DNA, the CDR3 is TGTGCCAGCAGCCCACACAGGGGCCATCACCCGAACACTGAAGCTTTCTTT.

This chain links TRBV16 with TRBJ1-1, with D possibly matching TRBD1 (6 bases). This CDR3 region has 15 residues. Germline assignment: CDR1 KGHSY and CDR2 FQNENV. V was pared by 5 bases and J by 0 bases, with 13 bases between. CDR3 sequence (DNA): TGTGCCAGCAGCTCGGGGGGGCGCATGAACACTGAAGCTTTCTTT. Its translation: CASSSGGRMNTEAFF.

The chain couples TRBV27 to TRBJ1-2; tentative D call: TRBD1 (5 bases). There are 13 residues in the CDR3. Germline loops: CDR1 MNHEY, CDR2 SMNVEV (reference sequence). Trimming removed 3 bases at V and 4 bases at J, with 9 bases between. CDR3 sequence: CASSFGGVYGYTF. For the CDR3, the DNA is TGTGCCAGCAGTTTTGGAGGGGTCTATGGCTACACCTTC.

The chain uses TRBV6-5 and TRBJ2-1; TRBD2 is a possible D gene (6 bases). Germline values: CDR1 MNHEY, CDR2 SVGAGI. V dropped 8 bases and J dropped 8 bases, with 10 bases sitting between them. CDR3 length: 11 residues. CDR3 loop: CASGGSHEQFF. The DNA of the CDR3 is TGTGCCAGCGGGGGGAGCCATGAGCAGTTCTTC.

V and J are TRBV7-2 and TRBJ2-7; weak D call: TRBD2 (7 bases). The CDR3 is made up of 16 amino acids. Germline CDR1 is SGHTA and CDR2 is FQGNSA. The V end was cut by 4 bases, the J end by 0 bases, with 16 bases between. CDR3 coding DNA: TGTGCCAGCAGCTGGGGGGGCAGGGTTTCCTCCTACGAGCAGTACTTC. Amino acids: CASSWGGRVSSYEQYF.

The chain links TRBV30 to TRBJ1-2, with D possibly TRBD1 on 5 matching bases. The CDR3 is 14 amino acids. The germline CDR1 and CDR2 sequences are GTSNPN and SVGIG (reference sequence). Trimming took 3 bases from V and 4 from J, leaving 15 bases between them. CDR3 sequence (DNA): TGTGCCTGGAGGCAGTTGTGGGGGGGCTATGGCTACACCTTC. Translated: CAWRQLWGGYGYTF.

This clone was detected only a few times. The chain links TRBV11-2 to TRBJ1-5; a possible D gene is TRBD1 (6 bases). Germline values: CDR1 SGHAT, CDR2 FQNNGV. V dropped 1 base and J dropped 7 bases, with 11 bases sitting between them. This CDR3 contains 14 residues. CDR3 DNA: TGTGCCAGCAGCTTAGTAACAGGGCGGCAGCCCCAGCATTTT. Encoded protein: CASSLVTGRQPQHF.

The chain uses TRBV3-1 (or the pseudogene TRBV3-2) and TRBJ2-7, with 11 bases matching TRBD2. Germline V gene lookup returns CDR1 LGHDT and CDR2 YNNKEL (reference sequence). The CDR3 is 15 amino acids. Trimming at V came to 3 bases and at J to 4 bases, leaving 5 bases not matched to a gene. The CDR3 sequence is CASSHPLAGVYEQYF. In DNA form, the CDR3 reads TGTGCCAGCAGCCACCCACTAGCGGGAGTTTACGAGCAGTACTTC.

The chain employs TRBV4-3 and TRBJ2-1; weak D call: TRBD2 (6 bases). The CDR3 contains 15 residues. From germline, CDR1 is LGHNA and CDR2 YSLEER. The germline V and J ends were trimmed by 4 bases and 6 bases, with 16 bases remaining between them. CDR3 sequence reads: CASSPRPQEGNEQFF. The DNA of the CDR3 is TGCGCCAGCAGCCCTCGTCCCCAGGAGGGCAATGAGCAGTTCTTC.

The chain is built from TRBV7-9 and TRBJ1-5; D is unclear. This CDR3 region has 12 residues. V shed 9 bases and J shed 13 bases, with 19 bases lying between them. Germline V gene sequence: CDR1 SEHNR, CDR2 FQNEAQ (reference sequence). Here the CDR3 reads CASGELRELQHF. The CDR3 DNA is TGTGCCAGTGGGGAGCTGCGGGAGTTACAGCATTTT.

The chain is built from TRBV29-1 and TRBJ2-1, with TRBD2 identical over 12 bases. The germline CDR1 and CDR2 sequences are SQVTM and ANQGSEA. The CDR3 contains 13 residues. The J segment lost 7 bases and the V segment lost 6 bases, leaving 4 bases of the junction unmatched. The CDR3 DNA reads TGCAGCGTCGGACTAGCGGGACTAAATGAGCAGTTCTTC. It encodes CSVGLAGLNEQFF.

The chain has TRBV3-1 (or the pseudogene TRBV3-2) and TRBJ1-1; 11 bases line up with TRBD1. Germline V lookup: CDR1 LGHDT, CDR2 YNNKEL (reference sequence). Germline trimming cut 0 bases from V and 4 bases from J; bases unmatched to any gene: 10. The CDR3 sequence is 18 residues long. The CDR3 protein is CASSQDREGTGGRTEAFF. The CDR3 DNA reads TGTGCCAGCAGCCAAGATCGGGAAGGGACAGGGGGACGCACTGAAGCTTTCTTT.

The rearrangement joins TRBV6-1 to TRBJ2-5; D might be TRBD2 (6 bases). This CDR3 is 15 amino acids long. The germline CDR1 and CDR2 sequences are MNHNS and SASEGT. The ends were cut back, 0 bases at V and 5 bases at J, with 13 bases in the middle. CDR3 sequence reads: CASSEAPIGGETQYF. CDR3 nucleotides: TGTGCCAGCAGTGAAGCCCCGATCGGAGGGGAGACCCAGTACTTC.

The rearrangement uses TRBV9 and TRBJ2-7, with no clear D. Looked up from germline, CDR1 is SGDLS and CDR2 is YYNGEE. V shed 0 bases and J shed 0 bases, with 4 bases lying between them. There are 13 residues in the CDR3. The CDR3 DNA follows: TGTGCCAGCAGCGTAGCTAGCTCCTACGAGCAGTACTTC. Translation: CASSVASSYEQYF.

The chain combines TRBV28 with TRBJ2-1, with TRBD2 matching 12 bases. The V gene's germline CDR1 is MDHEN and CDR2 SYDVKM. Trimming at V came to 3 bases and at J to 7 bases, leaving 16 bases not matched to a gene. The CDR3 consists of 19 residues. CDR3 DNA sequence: TGTGCCAGCAGTTTCTCTAGCGGGAGGGCCGGGGTCCGGCTAAATGAGCAGTTCTTC. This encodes CASSFSSGRAGVRLNEQFF.

In DNA, the CDR3 is TGTGCCGGGAAGGGGGAGGGTCAGCCCCAGCATTTT. Translating gives CAGKGEGQPQHF. The chain employs TRBV2 and TRBJ1-5, with D tentatively TRBD1 (6 bases). Deletions cut 11 bases from V and 6 bases from J, with 14 bases between. Germline V gives CDR1 SNHLY, CDR2 FYNNEI. The CDR3 covers 12 residues.

The DNA for the CDR3 is TGTGCCAGCAGTCCCTCCCAGGGAATCCCGCTTGAGTACGTC. As protein: CASSPSQGIPLEYV. The V gene is TRBV6-5, the J gene TRBJ2-7; a weak D match, TRBD1 (5 bases). Germline V gives CDR1 MNHEY, CDR2 SVGAGI. The ends were cut back, 5 bases at V and 11 bases at J, with 22 bases in the middle. The CDR3 totals 14 residues.

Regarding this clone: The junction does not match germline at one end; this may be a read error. The CDR3 sequence is CASPSGKGF. The CDR3 DNA is TGTGCCAGCCCCAGCGGAAAGGGCTTC. J is TRBJ1-2 and V is TRBV3-1 (or the pseudogene TRBV3-2); D is uncertain. Per germline, CDR1 LGHDT and CDR2 YNNKEL (reference sequence). This CDR3 spans 9 amino acids.

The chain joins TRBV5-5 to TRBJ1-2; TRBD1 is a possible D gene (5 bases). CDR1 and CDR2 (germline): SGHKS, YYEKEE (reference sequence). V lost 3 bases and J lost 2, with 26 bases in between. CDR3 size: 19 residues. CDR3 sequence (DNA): TGTGCCAGCAGCTCGCTTTTAGGGCCTAAGGACAATCGGAACTATGGCTACACCTTC. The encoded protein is CASSSLLGPKDNRNYGYTF.

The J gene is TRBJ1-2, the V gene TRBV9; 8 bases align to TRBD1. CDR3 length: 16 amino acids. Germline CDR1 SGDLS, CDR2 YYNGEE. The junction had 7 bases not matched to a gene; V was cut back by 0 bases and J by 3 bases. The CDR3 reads CASSVARQGHYYGYTF. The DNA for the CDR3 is TGTGCCAGCAGCGTAGCCCGACAGGGGCACTACTATGGCTACACCTTC.

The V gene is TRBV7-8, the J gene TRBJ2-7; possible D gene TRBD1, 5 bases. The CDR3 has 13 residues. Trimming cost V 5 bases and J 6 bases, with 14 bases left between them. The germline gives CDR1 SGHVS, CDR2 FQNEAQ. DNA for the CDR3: TGTGCCAGCAGCGTAGACAGACGTGCCGAGCAGTACGTC. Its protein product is CASSVDRRAEQYV.

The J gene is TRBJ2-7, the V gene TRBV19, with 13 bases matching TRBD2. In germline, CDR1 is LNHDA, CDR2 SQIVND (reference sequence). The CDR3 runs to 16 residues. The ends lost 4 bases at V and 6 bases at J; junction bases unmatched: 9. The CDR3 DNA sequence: TGTGCCAGTAGTACTCTGGGACTAGCGGGAACGGGCGAGCAGTACTTC. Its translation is CASSTLGLAGTGEQYF.

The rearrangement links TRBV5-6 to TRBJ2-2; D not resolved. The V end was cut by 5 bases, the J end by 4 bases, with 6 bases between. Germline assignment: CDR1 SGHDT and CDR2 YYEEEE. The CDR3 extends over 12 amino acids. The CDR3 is CASSPVTGELFF. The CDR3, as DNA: TGTGCCAGCAGTCCTGTCACCGGGGAGCTGTTTTTT.

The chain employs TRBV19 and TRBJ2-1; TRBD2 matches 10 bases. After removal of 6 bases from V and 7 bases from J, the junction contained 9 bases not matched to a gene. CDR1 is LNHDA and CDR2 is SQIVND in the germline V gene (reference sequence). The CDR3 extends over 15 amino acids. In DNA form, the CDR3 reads TGTGCCAGTAGCGAGGCTAGCGGGAGTTGGAATGAGCAGTTCTTC. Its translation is CASSEASGSWNEQFF. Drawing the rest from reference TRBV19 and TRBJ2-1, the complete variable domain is DGGITQSPKYLFRKEGQNVTLSCEQNLNHDAMYWYRQDPGQGLRLIYYSQIVNDFQKGDIAEGYSVSREKKESFPLTVTSAQKNPTAFYLCASSEASGSWNEQFFGPGTRLTVL.

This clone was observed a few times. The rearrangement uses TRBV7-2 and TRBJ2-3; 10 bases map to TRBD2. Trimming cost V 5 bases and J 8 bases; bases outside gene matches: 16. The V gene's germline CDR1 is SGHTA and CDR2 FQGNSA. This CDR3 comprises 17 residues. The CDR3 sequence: CASSPGGISSGRGTQYF. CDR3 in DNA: TGTGCCAGCAGCCCAGGGGGGATCTCTAGCGGGAGAGGTACGCAGTATTTT.

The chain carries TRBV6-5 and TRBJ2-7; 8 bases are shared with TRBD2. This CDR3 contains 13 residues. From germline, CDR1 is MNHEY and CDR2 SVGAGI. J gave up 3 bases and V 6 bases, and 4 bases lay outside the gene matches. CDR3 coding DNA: TGTGCCAGCAGGACGGGAGGGGTCTACGAGCAGTACTTC. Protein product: CASRTGGVYEQYF.

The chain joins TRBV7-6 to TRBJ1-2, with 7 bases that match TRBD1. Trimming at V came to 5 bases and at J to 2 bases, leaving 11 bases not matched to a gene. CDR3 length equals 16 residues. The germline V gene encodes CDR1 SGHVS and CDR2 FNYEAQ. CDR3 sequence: CASSPGGPGGNYGYTF. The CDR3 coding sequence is TGTGCCAGCAGCCCAGGGGGTCCAGGGGGGAACTATGGCTACACCTTC.

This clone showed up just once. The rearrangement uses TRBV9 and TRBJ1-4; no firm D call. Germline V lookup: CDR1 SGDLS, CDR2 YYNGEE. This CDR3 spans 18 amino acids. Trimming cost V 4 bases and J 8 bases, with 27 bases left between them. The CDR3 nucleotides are TGTGCCAGCAGCAAAGACGGAGTCGGTCGTTTTCCGATCGAAAAACTGTTTTTT. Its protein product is CASSKDGVGRFPIEKLFF.

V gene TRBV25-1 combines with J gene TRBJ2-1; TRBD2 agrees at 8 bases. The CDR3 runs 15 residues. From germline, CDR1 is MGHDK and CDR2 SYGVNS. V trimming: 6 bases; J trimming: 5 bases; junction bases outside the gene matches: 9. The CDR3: CASRPSGSADNEQFF. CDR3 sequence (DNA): TGTGCCAGCAGACCTAGCGGGTCGGCTGACAATGAGCAGTTCTTC.

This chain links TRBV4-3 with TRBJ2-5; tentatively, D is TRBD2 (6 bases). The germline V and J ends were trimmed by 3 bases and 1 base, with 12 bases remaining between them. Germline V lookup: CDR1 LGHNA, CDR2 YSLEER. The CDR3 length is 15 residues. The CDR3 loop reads CASSHAAGSQETQYF. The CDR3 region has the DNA TGCGCCAGCAGCCACGCAGCGGGTAGCCAAGAGACCCAGTACTTC.

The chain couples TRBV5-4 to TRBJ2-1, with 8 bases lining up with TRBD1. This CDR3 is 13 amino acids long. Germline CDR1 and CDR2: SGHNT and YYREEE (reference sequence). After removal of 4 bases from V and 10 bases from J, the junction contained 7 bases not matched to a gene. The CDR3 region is CASSTDRASEQFF. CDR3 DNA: TGTGCCAGCAGCACGGACAGGGCGTCCGAGCAGTTCTTC.